Given below is one T cell receptor beta chain in context. Antigen specificity is unknown. TCRdb's table, derived via immunoSEQ multiplex PCR, lists solely in-frame clones and lacks some. The top ten clones hold 10% to 15% of a sample with hundreds of thousands of clones, around 78% of them seen once. This specimen comes from a study of shared clonotypes between healthy human individuals. Findings and caveats of the study: Owing to a small donor count, the genetic and exposure-history diversity represented was limited. Collection of samples was limited to blood; tissue repertoires likely differ.

Genomic DNA for unsorted samples was obtained from 80 million to 100 million PBMCs. This TCR was recovered from a woman aged 40 to 50 in good health. Some clones in this sample may be carry-over from other donors' samples. Input material: PBMCs.

CDR3 coding DNA: TGTGCCTGGAGTTCCAGCGGCCTTAGGGAGCAGTACTTC. Amino acids: CAWSSSGLREQYF. The rearrangement links TRBV30 to TRBJ2-5; tentatively, D is TRBD2 (5 bases). With 2 bases removed from V and 11 bases from J, the gap between germline ends came to 18 bases. This CDR3 region has 13 residues. CDR1 and CDR2 from the germline V gene are GTSNPN and SVGIG (reference sequence).